This note documents a single T cell receptor (beta chain) sequence. What it recognizes is unknown. The data were obtained in a study of T cells expressing NK-cell markers. Across the study: Serological testing identified seven of the eight sequenced donors as HCMV-seropositive and one as seronegative.

The germline V gene has CDR1 DFQATT and CDR2 SNEGSKA (reference sequence). This CDR3 is 17 amino acids long. Reprocessing the 5' RACE reads, TCRdb reports a single entry for every CDR3 protein and omits DNA. Seen in this sample are 500,000 to 600,000 distinct CDR3 sequences; the ten most common clones hold approximately 3.6%. Whole-study findings and limits: These clonotypes additionally ranked first within the CD3+CD56-NKG2C+ fraction of a few donors. Specificity for HCMV among expanded NKG2C+ T cell clones was not established. About 6 donors had dominant NKG2C+ clonotypes that comprised roughly 1.0-7.5% of their CD8+ T cells.

The chain couples TRBV20-1 to TRBJ2-1; TCRdb outputs TRBD1, but without DNA this stays unchecked. The sequence derives from a man aged 18 to 30 in good health. Sequences were obtained from blood T cells: a sorted CD56 or NKG2C T cell subset, CD4+ or CD8+ T cells, or bulk PBMC T cells (not recorded which). The CDR3 reads CSARVFLDRVTYNEQFF.